This TCR beta chain derives from a study of blood T cell repertoires in COVID-19. Study information: PBMCs, B-cell-depleted T cells, or T cells were the source of the cDNA or gDNA that made up the material.

Participants had their cohort set by participant-reported clinical history. Germline-derived CDR1 and CDR2 are KGHSH and LQKENI. V dropped 3 bases and J dropped 1; count of bases not matched to a gene: 5. The length of the CDR3 is 15 residues. Per the study methods: Amplifying reference gene primers gave estimates of nucleated cell counts. Assay: immunoSEQ multiplex PCR; the TCRdb copy retains only in-frame clones and omits some. The V and J calls and clone size were taken over from that table, and D and trimming were inferred from the DNA. This table holds hundreds of thousands of clones, approximately 91% found once.

Sample: PBMCs or T cells enriched from blood (not recorded which). The gene calls are TRBV18 and TRBJ1-2; TRBD1 matches at 7 bases. The sequence was collected from a woman between 35 and 50 years old with acute COVID-19. The CDR3 is CASSPATGDNYGYTF. The CDR3 DNA reads as TGTGCCAGCTCACCCGCAACAGGGGATAACTATGGCTACACCTTC.